This T cell receptor beta chain stems from a study of control samples from healthy donors and cancer patients. Libraries were prepared by immunoSEQ multiplex PCR; TCRdb keeps only in-frame clonotypes and omits some of them. This table has 90,000 or so clones, about nine tenths appearing once. Germline V gene lookup returns CDR1 SGHRS and CDR2 YFSETQ. The CDR3 contains 15 residues. V lost 2 bases to trimming and J lost 6 bases, with 15 bases between them. Source material: blood. The TCR was taken from a woman aged 70-85 years in good health. J is TRBJ1-5 and V is TRBV5-1; D possibly corresponds to TRBD1 (5 bases). This chain's CDR3 is CASSLGGDYTQPQHF. The CDR3 coding sequence is TGCGCCAGCAGCTTAGGAGGGGATTATACTCAGCCCCAGCATTTT.